The 15 T cell receptor beta chains presented below share a single source sample, sequenced in a study of low-dose radiotherapy and immunotherapy resistance in tumors (dated 2022 in TCRdb). First-strand cDNA was synthesized using Superscript III and a set of TRAV- and TRBV-specific primers, so that both TCRalpha and TCRbeta chains were covered. A roughly 18-cycle PCR with Phusion amplified the TCRs, pairing a constant-region primer with the adapter that was attached to the V primers. Starting from the raw public reads, TCRdb applied fastp trimming at Q25, assembled clones with MiXCR and retained in-frame beta chains. Each CDR3 protein appears once, grouped with its most common genes and DNA. Within this sample are around 13,000 distinct CDR3 sequences, with under 80% of them counted one time only. Clones ranked in the top ten supply under 6.5% of the sample. All receptors derive from a human donor with advanced metastatic prostate, ovarian, gallbladder or colorectal cancer (not recorded which). This table probably holds off-target reads from a library built for another chain.

This clonotype has only one observation. The rearrangement uses TRBV7-9 and TRBJ2-5; 10 bases agree with TRBD1. Germline loops: CDR1 SEHNR, CDR2 FQNEAQ (reference sequence). V trimming: 5 bases; J trimming: 0 bases; junction bases outside the gene matches: 21. CDR3 length equals 21 residues. The CDR3 sequence is CASSAPRDRGRHISYQETQYF. The CDR3 DNA follows: TGTGCCAGCAGCGCACCCCGGGACAGGGGACGACATATTTCGTACCAAGAGACCCAGTACTTC.

V gene TRBV18 combines with J gene TRBJ2-5, with no clear D. CDR1 is KGHSH, CDR2 LQKENI, per germline. The CDR3 spans 15 residues. V lost 2 bases and J 4 bases, leaving 14 bases between the germline ends. The CDR3 region has the DNA TGTGCCAGCTCACCATCCAAGGGTAGGAGAGAGACCCAGTACTTC. As protein: CASSPSKGRRETQYF.

The chain uses TRBV20-1 and TRBJ1-2; no reliable D call. Trimming shortened V by 6 bases and J by 1 base, and 9 bases separated the two germline ends. The CDR3 extends over 12 amino acids. Germline loops: CDR1 DFQATT, CDR2 SNEGSKA (reference sequence). Written as DNA, the CDR3 is TGCAGTGCCGAGCAAGATAACTATGGCTACACCTTC. It specifies CSAEQDNYGYTF.

The gene calls are TRBV15 and TRBJ1-1, with 9 bases that match TRBD1. CDR3 length equals 15 residues. Germline loops: CDR1 LNHNV, CDR2 YYDKDF (reference sequence). V lost 1 base, J lost 7 bases, and 7 bases stayed unmatched. The CDR3 reads CATSRGRTGAFEAFF. As DNA, the CDR3 is TGTGCCACCAGCAGAGGGAGGACAGGGGCCTTTGAAGCTTTCTTT.

The genes are TRBV19 and TRBJ2-2; 8 nucleotides match TRBD2. Germline assignment: CDR1 LNHDA and CDR2 SQIVND (reference sequence). This CDR3 is 14 amino acids long. J lost 3 bases, V lost 6 bases, and 3 bases had no gene match. The CDR3 DNA sequence: TGTGCCAGTAGCGGGACTAGTTACACCGGGGAGCTGTTTTTT. It yields the protein CASSGTSYTGELFF.

The chain combines TRBV6-5 with TRBJ2-7, with 8 positions matching TRBD1. J was trimmed by 3 bases and V by 2 bases; bases with no gene match: 6. Germline loops: CDR1 MNHEY, CDR2 SVGAGI. CDR3 length: 15 amino acids. The CDR3 protein is CASSYGTGEIYEQYF. Written as DNA, the CDR3 is TGTGCCAGCAGTTACGGGACAGGCGAGATCTACGAGCAGTACTTC.

This sequence joins TRBV29-1 and TRBJ1-5; no firm D call. Trimming removed 4 bases from V and 3 bases from J, with 7 bases in between. Germline V gene sequence: CDR1 SQVTM, CDR2 ANQGSEA. This CDR3 is built from 12 residues. The CDR3 region has the DNA TGCAGCGTTGGTGGCCACAATCAGCCCCAGCATTTT. Amino acid sequence: CSVGGHNQPQHF.

The rearrangement uses TRBV4-3 and TRBJ1-2, with D hard to call. The CDR3 loop spans 16 amino acids. V was trimmed by 0 bases and J by 5 bases, leaving 16 bases between them. Germline loops: CDR1 LGHNA, CDR2 YSLEER. As DNA, the CDR3 is TGCGCCAGCAGCCAAGATCTCGAGACTTCTGGTTATGGCTACACCTTC. Its translation: CASSQDLETSGYGYTF.

The CDR3 spells CASSTRQGTYEQYF. In nucleotides, the CDR3 is TGTGCCAGCAGCACCCGACAGGGCACCTACGAGCAGTACTTC. The V call is TRBV3-1, the J call TRBJ2-7; 7 bases align to TRBD1. The CDR3 runs 14 residues. The ends lost 5 bases at V and 2 bases at J; junction bases unmatched: 6. The germline V gene encodes CDR1 LGHDT and CDR2 YNNKEL (reference sequence).

This clonotype was picked up a small number of times. The J gene is TRBJ2-2, the V gene TRBV2; D not resolved. CDR1 SNHLY and CDR2 FYNNEI come from the germline V gene. The CDR3 runs to 14 residues. V was clipped by 0 bases and J by 1 base, with 3 bases between them. This CDR3 reads CASSEARNTGELFF. For the CDR3, the DNA is TGTGCCAGCAGTGAAGCCCGGAACACCGGGGAGCTGTTTTTT.

This clonotype has just a few counts. The rearrangement joins TRBV20-1 to TRBJ1-6; weak D call: TRBD1 (5 bases). There are 14 residues in the CDR3. Trimming pared 6 bases from V and 9 bases from J, leaving 18 bases between. Germline loops: CDR1 DFQATT, CDR2 SNEGSKA (reference sequence). CDR3 sequence (DNA): TGCAGTGCCCCCCTCGCGCAGGGAGGTTCACCCCTCCACTTT. This gives the protein CSAPLAQGGSPLHF.

V and J are TRBV5-1 and TRBJ2-7; D gene unclear. CDR3 length: 15 residues. Trimming shortened V by 0 bases and J by 6 bases, and 16 bases separated the two germline ends. The V gene's germline CDR1 is SGHRS and CDR2 YFSETQ. This CDR3 is CASSLVGPLGTEQYF. The CDR3 DNA follows: TGCGCCAGCAGCTTGGTCGGGCCCTTGGGTACCGAGCAGTACTTC.

The chain combines TRBV12-3 or TRBV12-4 with TRBJ2-1; 15 nucleotides agree with TRBD2. V lost 2 bases and J lost 2; bases outside the gene matches: 10. CDR3 length: 20 amino acids. This CDR3 reads CASSLSRTSGGVGAYNEQFF. In DNA, the CDR3 is TGTGCCAGCAGTTTATCTCGGACTAGCGGGGGGGTGGGGGCCTACAATGAGCAGTTCTTC.

In nucleotides, the CDR3 is TGTGCCAGCAGTGAAGCGGGGCCACAAGAGACCCAGTACTTC. Protein product: CASSEAGPQETQYF. This chain links TRBV2 with TRBJ2-5; a possible D gene is TRBD1 (5 bases). Trimming stripped 0 bases from V and 2 bases from J, with 7 bases between. The CDR3 is made up of 14 amino acids. Germline-derived CDR1 and CDR2 are SNHLY and FYNNEI.

As for this clonotype: Lacking the conserved final phenylalanine or tryptophan, this CDR3 likely reflects a read error. The CDR3 here is CASSLRSYEQYY. CDR3 nucleotides: TGTGCCAGCAGTTTACGTAGCTACGAGCAGTACTAC. The V gene is TRBV12-3 or TRBV12-4, the J gene TRBJ2-7; unclear D gene. The length of the CDR3 is 12 residues. The germline V and J ends were trimmed by 2 bases and 3 bases, with 5 bases remaining between them.